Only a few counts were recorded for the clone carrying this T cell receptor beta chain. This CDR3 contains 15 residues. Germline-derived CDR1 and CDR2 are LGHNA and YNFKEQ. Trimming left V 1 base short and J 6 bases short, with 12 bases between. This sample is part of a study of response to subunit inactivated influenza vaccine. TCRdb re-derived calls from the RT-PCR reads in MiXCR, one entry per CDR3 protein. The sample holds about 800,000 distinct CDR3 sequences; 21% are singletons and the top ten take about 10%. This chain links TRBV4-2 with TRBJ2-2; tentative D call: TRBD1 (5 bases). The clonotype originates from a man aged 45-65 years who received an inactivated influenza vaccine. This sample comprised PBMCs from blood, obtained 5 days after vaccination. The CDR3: CASSQVGQGAGELFF. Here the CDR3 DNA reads TGTGCCAGCAGCCAAGTTGGGCAGGGTGCCGGGGAGCTGTTTTTT.